The 6 T cell receptor beta chains presented below share a single source sample, sequenced in a study of OX40 agonist ivuxolimab in advanced cancers. Clones were read by immunoSEQ multiplex PCR, and TCRdb kept only the in-frame ones, dropping some. Of around 70,000 clones listed, around four fifths were seen once; the top ten hold around 6.4%. This sample comprised CD4+ or CD8+ T cells sorted from blood, obtained in a trial of the OX40 agonist ivuxolimab. The origin of the receptors is an adult with an advanced solid tumor such as melanoma, head and neck, liver or kidney cancer.

V gene TRBV7-2 combines with J gene TRBJ2-1; either TRBD1 or TRBD2 may fit D (5 bases each). Germline CDR1 reads SGHTA; CDR2 reads FQGNSA. CDR3 length: 15 amino acids. Trimming stripped 5 bases from V and 13 bases from J, with 24 bases between. The DNA of the CDR3 is TGTGCCAGCAGCCTCTTTCGGGACGGAGGTGGGGGTCAGTTCTTC. This sequence encodes CASSLFRDGGGGQFF.

This rearrangement joins TRBV7-6 to TRBJ2-1; 7 bases line up with TRBD1. Germline values: CDR1 SGHVS, CDR2 FNYEAQ. This CDR3 region has 15 residues. V was clipped by 1 base and J by 6 bases; unmatched bases: 6. CDR3 loop: CASSLGQGVVNEQFF. As DNA, the CDR3 is TGTGCCAGCAGCTTAGGCCAGGGGGTAGTCAATGAGCAGTTCTTC.

This rearrangement joins TRBV7-2 to TRBJ2-1; 7 bases map to TRBD2. The CDR3 contains 15 residues. After removal of 4 bases from V and 6 bases from J, the junction contained 9 bases not matched to a gene. Germline CDR1 and CDR2: SGHTA and FQGNSA. The CDR3 DNA is TGTGCCAGCAGCTCCAGGGCTGCGGGAGTCAATGAGCAGTTCTTC. Its translation is CASSSRAAGVNEQFF.

The genes are TRBV6-6 and TRBJ1-4; D may be TRBD1 (6 bases). Germline-derived CDR1 and CDR2 are MNHNY and SVGAGI (reference sequence). V lost 5 bases and J 8 bases, leaving 15 bases between the germline ends. CDR3 length equals 14 residues. The CDR3 region has the DNA TGTGCCAGCAGTCTCACAGGGTCAGGGGAAAAACTGTTTTTT. This translates into CASSLTGSGEKLFF.

This rearrangement joins TRBV7-2 to TRBJ1-5; D is possibly TRBD1 (6 bases). V lost 2 bases and J 1 base, leaving 12 bases between the germline ends. This CDR3 comprises 16 residues. Germline V gene lookup returns CDR1 SGHTA and CDR2 FQGNSA. The CDR3 region is CASSLLARGSNQPQHF. CDR3 DNA: TGTGCCAGCAGCTTACTAGCCAGGGGAAGCAATCAGCCCCAGCATTTT.

There are a few counts of this clone. This chain joins TRBV4-2 and TRBJ2-1; TRBD2 might be the D (5 bases). V lost 4 bases, J lost 5 bases, and 12 bases lay in between. This CDR3 has 14 amino acids. Germline assignment: CDR1 LGHNA and CDR2 YNFKEQ. The CDR3: CASSPDYSHNEQFF. DNA for the CDR3: TGTGCCAGCAGCCCTGACTATTCCCACAATGAGCAGTTCTTC.